Here is one TCR beta chain with its context. Its specificity is unknown. These data come from a study of CXCR3-negative and CXCR3-positive naive CD8 T cells. Study-level results: CXCR3 expression dropped partially after cryopreservation, and most assays relied on fresh PBMCs. Higher TRB CDR3 hydrophobicity marked CXCR3-positive naive cells relative to CXCR3-negative naive cells.

UMI-tagged TRB cDNA libraries were built via 5' RACE. With the 5' RACE reads reprocessed, TCRdb shows one record per CDR3 protein and no DNA. The record lists roughly 86,000 distinct CDR3 sequences, of which the ten most abundant hold 1.1%. Naive CD8+ T cells carried a CD45RO-CCR7+CD27+CD95- phenotype. CDR3 length: 14 residues. Germline CDR1 reads MNHEY; CDR2 reads SVGAGI. The clonotype was recovered from a human donor in good health. Some clones in this sample may be carry-over from other donors' samples. J is TRBJ2-2 and V is TRBV6-5; TCRdb names TRBD1, which stays unverified in the absence of DNA. What was sequenced was naive CXCR3- CD8+ T cells from blood. Subset described: CD45RO-CCR7+CD27+CD95- naive CD8+ T cells lacking CXCR3 (TNR3-). The CDR3 spells CASTPAVVTGELFF.